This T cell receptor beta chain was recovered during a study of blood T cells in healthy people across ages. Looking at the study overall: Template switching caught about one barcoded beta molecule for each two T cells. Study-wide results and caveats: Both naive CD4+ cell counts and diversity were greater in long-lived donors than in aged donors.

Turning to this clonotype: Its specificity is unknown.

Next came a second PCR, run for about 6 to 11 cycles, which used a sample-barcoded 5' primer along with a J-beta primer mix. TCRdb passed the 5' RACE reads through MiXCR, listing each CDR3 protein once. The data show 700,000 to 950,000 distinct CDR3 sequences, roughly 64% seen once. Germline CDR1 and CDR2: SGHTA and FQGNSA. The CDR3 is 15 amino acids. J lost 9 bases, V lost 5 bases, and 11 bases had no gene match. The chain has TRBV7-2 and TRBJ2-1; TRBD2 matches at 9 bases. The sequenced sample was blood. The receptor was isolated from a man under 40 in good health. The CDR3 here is CASSRGGGRAGEQFF. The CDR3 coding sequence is TGTGCCAGCAGCCGAGGTGGCGGGAGGGCTGGTGAGCAGTTCTTC.